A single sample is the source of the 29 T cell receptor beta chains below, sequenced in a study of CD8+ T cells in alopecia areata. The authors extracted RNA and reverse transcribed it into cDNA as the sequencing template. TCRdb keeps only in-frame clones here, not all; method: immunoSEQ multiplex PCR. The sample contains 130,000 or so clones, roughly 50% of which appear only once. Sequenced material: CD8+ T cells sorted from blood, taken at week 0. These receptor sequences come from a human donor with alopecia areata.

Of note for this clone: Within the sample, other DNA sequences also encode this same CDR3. The CDR3 reads CASSSRGETQYF. CDR3 nucleotides: TGTGCCAGCAGTTCTAGAGGGGAGACCCAGTACTTC. J is TRBJ2-5 and V is TRBV27; TRBD2 is a possible D gene (5 bases). Germline lookup yields CDR1 MNHEY and CDR2 SMNVEV (reference sequence). The CDR3 is 12 amino acids. Trimming took 4 bases from V and 5 from J, leaving 8 bases between them.

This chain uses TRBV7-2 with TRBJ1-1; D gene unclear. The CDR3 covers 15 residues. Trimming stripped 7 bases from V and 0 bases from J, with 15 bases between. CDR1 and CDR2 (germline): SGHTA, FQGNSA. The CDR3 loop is CASNEGPVMNTEAFF. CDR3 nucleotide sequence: TGTGCCAGCAACGAAGGGCCGGTGATGAACACTGAAGCTTTCTTT.

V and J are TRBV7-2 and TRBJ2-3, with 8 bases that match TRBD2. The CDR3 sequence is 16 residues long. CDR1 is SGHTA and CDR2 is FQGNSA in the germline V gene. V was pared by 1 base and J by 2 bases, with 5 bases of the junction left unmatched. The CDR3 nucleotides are TGTGCCAGCAGCTTAGTTGCGGGGGGTTACACAGATACGCAGTATTTT. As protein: CASSLVAGGYTDTQYF.

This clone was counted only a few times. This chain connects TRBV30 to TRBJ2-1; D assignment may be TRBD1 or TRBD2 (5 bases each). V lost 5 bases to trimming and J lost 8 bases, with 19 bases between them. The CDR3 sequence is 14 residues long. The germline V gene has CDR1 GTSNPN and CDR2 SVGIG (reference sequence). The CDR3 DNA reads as TGTGCCTGGGGGGGAGAGAACAAAGTGGATGAGCAGTTCTTC. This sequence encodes CAWGGENKVDEQFF.

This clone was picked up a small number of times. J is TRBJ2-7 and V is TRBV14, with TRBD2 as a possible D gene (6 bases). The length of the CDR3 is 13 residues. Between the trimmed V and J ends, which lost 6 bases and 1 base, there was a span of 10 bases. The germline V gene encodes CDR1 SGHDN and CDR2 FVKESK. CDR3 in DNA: TGTGCCAGCAGACGGCGGGGTTCCTACGAGCAGTACTTC. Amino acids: CASRRRGSYEQYF.

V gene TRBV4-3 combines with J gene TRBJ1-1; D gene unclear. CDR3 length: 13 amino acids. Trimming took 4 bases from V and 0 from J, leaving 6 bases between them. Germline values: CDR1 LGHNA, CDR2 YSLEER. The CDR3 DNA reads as TGCGCCAGCAGCCGAGGATTGAACACTGAAGCTTTCTTT. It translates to CASSRGLNTEAFF.

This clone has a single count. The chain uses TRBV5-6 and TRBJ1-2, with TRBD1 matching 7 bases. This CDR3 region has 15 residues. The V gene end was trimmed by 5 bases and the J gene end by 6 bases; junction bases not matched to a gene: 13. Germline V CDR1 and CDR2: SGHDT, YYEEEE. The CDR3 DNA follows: TGTGCCAGCAGATTCGCCCGGGCAGGGACAGATGGCTACACCTTC. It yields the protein CASRFARAGTDGYTF. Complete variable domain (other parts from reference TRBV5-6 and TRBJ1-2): DAGVTQSPTHLIKTRGQQVTLRCSPKSGHDTVSWYQQALGQGPQFIFQYYEEEERQRGNFPDRFSGHQFPNYSSELNVNALLLGDSALYLCASRFARAGTDGYTFGSGTRLTVV.

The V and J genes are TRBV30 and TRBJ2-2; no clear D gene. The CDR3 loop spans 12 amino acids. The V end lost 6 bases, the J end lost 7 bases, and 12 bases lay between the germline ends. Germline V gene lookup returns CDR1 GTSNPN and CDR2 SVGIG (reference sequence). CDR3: CACTTLVGELFF. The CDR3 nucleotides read TGTGCCTGTACCACGCTAGTCGGGGAGCTGTTTTTT.

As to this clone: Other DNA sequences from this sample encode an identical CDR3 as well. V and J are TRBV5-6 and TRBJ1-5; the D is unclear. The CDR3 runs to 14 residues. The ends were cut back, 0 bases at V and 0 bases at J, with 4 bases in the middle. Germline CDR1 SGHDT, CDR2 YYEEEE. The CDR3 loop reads CASSLVGSNQPQHF. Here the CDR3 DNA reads TGTGCCAGCAGCTTGGTAGGTAGCAATCAGCCCCAGCATTTT.

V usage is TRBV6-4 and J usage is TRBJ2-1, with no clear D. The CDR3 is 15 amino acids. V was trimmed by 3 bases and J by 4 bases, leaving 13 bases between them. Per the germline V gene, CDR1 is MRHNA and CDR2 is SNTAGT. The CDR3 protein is CASSDGSAEYNEQFF. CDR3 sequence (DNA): TGTGCCAGCAGTGATGGATCGGCAGAATACAATGAGCAGTTCTTC.

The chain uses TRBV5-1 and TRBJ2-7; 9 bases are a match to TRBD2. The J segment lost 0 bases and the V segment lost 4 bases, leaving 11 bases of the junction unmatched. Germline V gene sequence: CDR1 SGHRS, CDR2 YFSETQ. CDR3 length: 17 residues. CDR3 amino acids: CASSRRSSGRTSYEQYF. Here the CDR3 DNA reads TGCGCCAGCAGCCGCCGGAGTAGCGGGAGAACCTCCTACGAGCAGTACTTC.

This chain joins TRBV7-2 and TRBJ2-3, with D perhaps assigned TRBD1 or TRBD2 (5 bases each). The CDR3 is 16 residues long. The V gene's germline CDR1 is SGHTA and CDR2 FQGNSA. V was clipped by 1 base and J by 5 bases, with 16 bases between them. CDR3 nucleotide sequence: TGTGCCAGCAGCTTAGGCCCTCTGGGGGTGGGAGATACGCAGTATTTT. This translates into CASSLGPLGVGDTQYF.

For the CDR3, the DNA is TGCAGCGTTGAAACGCAGGTGAACACCGGGGAGCTGTTTTTT. This codes for CSVETQVNTGELFF. The chain joins TRBV29-1 to TRBJ2-2; D remains ambiguous. V was pared by 2 bases and J by 1 base, with 8 bases between. The CDR3 is 14 residues long. CDR1 is SQVTM, CDR2 ANQGSEA, per germline.

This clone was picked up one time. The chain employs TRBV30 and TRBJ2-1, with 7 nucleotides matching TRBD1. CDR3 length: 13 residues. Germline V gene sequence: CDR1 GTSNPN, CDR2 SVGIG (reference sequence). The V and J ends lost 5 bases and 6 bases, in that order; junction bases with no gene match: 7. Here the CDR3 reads CAWDSGTVNEQFF. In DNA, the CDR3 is TGTGCCTGGGACTCCGGGACAGTCAATGAGCAGTTCTTC.

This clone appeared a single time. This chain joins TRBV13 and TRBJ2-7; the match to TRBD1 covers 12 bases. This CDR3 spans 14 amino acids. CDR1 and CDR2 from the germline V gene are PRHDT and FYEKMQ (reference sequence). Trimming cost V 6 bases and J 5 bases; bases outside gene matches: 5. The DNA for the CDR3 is TGTGCCAGCAGTTCCGGGACAGGGGGCCACGAGCAGTACTTC. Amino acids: CASSSGTGGHEQYF.

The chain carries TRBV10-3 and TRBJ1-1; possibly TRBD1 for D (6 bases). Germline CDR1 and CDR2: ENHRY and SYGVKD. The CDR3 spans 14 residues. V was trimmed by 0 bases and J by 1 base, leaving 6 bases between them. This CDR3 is CAISESGQNTEAFF. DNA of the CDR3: TGTGCCATCAGTGAGTCGGGACAGAACACTGAAGCTTTCTTT.

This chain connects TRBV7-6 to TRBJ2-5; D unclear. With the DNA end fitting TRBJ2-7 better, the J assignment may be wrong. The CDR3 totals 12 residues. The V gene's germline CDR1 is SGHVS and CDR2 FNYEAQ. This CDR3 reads CASSLGVYEQYF. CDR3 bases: TGTGCCAGCAGCTTAGGGGTCTACGAGCAGTACTTC.

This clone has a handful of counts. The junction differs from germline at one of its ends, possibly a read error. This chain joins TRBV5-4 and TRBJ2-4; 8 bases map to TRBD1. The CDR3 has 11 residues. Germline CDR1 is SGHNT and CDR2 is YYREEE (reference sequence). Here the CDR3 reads CASSQGQGWNF. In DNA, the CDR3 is TGTGCCAGCAGTCAAGGACAGGGTTGGAACTTC. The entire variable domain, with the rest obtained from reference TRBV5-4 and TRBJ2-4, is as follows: ETGVTQSPTHLIKTRGQQVTLRCSSQSGHNTVSWYQQALGQGPQFIFQYYREEENGRGNFPPRFSGLQFPNYSSELNVNALELDDSALYLCASSQGQGWNFGAGTRLSVL.

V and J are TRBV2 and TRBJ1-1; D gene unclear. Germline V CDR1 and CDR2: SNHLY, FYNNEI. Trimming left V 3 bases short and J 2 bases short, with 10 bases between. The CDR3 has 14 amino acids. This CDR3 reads CASSDGMGNTEAFF. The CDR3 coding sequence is TGTGCCAGCAGTGACGGTATGGGTAACACTGAAGCTTTCTTT.

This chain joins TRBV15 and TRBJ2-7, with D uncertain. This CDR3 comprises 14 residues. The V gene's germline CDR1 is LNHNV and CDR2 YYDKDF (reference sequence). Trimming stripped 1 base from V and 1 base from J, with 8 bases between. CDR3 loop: CATSRADPSYEQYF. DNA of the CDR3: TGTGCCACCAGCAGAGCGGACCCATCCTACGAGCAGTACTTC.

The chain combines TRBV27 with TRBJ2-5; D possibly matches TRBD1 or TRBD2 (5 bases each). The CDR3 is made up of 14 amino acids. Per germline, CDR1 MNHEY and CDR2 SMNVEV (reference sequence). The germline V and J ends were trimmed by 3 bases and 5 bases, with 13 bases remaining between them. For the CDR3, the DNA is TGTGCCAGCAGTTTTGGGGGTGAGGGCGAGACCCAGTACTTC. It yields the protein CASSFGGEGETQYF.

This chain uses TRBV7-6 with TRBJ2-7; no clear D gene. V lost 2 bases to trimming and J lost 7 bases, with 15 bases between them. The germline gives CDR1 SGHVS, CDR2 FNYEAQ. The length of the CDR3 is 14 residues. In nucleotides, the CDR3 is TGTGCCAGCAGCTTATCAGTGGGGTCTCGGGAGCAGTACTTC. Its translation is CASSLSVGSREQYF. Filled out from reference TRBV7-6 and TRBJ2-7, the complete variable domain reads GAGVSQSPRYKVTKRGQDVALRCDPISGHVSLYWYRQALGQGPEFLTYFNYEAQQDKSGLPNDRFSAERPEGSISTLTIQRTEQRDSAMYRCASSLSVGSREQYFGPGTRLTVT.

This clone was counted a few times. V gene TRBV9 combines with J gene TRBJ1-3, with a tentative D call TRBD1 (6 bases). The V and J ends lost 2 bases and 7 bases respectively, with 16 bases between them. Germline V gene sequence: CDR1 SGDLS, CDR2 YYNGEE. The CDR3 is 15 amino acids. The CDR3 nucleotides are TGTGCCAGCAGCGTTACCGGGACATACGGGAACACCATATATTTT. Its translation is CASSVTGTYGNTIYF.

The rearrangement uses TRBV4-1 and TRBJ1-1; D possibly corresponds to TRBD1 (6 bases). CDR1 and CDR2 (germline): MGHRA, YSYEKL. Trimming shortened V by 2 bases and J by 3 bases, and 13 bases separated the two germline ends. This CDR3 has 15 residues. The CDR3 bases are TGCGCCAGCAGCCAAATGGGGGGGGCTTACACTGAAGCTTTCTTT. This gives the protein CASSQMGGAYTEAFF.

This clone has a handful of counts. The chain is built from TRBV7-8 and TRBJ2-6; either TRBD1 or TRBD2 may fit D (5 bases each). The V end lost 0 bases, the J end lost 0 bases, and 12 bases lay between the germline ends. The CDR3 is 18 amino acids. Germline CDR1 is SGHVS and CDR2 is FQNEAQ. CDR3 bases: TGTGCCAGCAGCTTAGCCGACAGAGGGAGCTCTGGGGCCAACGTCCTGACTTTC. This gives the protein CASSLADRGSSGANVLTF.

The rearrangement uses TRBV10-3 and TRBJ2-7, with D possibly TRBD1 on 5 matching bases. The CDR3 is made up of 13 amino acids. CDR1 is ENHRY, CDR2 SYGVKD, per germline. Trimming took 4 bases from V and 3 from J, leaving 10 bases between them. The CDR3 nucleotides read TGTGCCATCAGTGGGGGCGCAGACTACGAGCAGTACTTC. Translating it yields CAISGGADYEQYF.

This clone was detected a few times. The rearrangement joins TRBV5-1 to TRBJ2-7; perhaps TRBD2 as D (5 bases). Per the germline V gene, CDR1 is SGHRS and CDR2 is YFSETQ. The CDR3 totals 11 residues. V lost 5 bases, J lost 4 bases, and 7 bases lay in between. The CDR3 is CASRTGYEQYF. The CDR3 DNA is TGCGCCAGCAGAACGGGATACGAGCAGTACTTC.

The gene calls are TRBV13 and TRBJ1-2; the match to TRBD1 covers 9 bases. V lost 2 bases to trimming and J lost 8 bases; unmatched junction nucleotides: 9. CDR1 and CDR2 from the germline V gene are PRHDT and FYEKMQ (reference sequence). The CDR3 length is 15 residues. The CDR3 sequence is CASSLKMDRGRGYTF. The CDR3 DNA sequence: TGTGCCAGCAGCTTAAAGATGGACAGGGGTAGGGGCTACACCTTC.

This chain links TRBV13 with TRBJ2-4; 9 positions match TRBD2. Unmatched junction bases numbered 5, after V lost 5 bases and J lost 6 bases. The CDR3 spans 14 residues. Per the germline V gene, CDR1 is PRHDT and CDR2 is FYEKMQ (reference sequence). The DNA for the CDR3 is TGTGCCAGCAGCGTTAGCGGGGGCGTAAACATTCAGTACTTC. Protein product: CASSVSGGVNIQYF.